This passage covers 21 T cell receptor beta chains from one sample sequenced in a study of T cells after yellow fever vaccination. From the 5' RACE reads, TCRdb called clonotypes with MiXCR, one entry per CDR3 protein. The sample carries a few hundred thousand distinct CDR3 sequences, 15% to 20% recorded once. Sequenced here: PBMCs, sampled 15 days after the yellow fever booster vaccination. The receptors were sampled from a man aged 25-40 years who received the YFV17D yellow fever vaccine.

This clonotype was seen a handful of times. The chain has TRBV20-1 and TRBJ1-6; 9 bases match TRBD1. J was trimmed by 0 bases and V by 6 bases; bases with no gene match: 12. CDR3 length: 18 residues. From germline, CDR1 is DFQATT and CDR2 SNEGSKA (reference sequence). In DNA form, the CDR3 reads TGCAGTGCCCGGGGGGGACAGGGAACCAGCTCCTATAATTCACCCCTCCACTTT. Translating it yields CSARGGQGTSSYNSPLHF.

In regard to this clonotype: The junction departs from germline at one end; a sequencing error may be responsible. This rearrangement joins TRBV14 to TRBJ2-1, with D tentatively TRBD1 or TRBD2 (5 bases each). CDR1 and CDR2 (germline): SGHDN, FVKESK. This CDR3 is 16 amino acids long. The CDR3 DNA is TGTGCCAGCACCCAAGATAGGGACCGGCCCTACAATGAGCAGTTCTTC. As protein: CASTQDRDRPYNEQFF.

V usage is TRBV5-1 and J usage is TRBJ2-1, with D possibly matching TRBD1 (6 bases). The CDR3 covers 13 residues. Per germline, CDR1 SGHRS and CDR2 YFSETQ. V lost 4 bases and J lost 10, with 15 bases in between. CDR3 coding DNA: TGCGCCAGCAGCGTGGGACATGCAAGGGAGCAGTTCTTC. It codes for CASSVGHAREQFF.

In nucleotides, the CDR3 is TGTGCCATCAGACGAGGACAGGGCTCCTTCTCTGGGGCCAACGTCCTGACTTTC. Encoded protein: CAIRRGQGSFSGANVLTF. The chain recombines TRBV10-3 with TRBJ2-6; 8 bases are a match to TRBD1. CDR1 ENHRY and CDR2 SYGVKD come from the germline V gene. The CDR3 length is 18 residues. The J segment lost 0 bases and the V segment lost 6 bases, leaving 10 bases of the junction unmatched.

This clonotype was found a few times. The chain couples TRBV15 to TRBJ2-1; 7 bases map to TRBD2. Germline CDR1 reads LNHNV; CDR2 reads YYDKDF (reference sequence). V lost 1 base, J lost 6 bases, and 9 bases stayed unmatched. The CDR3 totals 16 residues. The CDR3 protein is CATSRASTSVGNEQFF. The CDR3 nucleotides are TGTGCCACCAGCAGAGCGTCAACTAGCGTGGGCAATGAGCAGTTCTTC. Complete variable domain (other parts from reference TRBV15 and TRBJ2-1): DAMVIQNPRYQVTQFGKPVTLSCSQTLNHNVMYWYQQKSSQAPKLLFHYYDKDFNNEADTPDNFQSRRPNTSFCFLDIRSPGLGDTAMYLCATSRASTSVGNEQFFGPGTRLTVL.

The V and J genes are TRBV19 and TRBJ2-3; TRBD2 agrees at 10 bases. Germline CDR1 reads LNHDA; CDR2 reads SQIVND (reference sequence). Losses at the gene ends were 2 bases for V and 4 bases for J; bases not matched to a gene: 6. CDR3 length: 16 residues. The CDR3 region has the DNA TGTGCCAGTAGTATACAAGCGGGGGGGGGCCCAGATACGCAGTATTTT. Its translation is CASSIQAGGGPDTQYF.

The V and J genes are TRBV4-2 and TRBJ1-1; the D gene is possibly TRBD1 (5 bases). Germline CDR1 reads LGHNA; CDR2 reads YNFKEQ. The CDR3 spans 15 residues. Trimming took 0 bases from V and 4 from J, leaving 12 bases between them. The CDR3 is CASSQDRDRRTEAFF. CDR3 nucleotides: TGTGCCAGCAGCCAAGACAGGGATCGGCGCACTGAAGCTTTCTTT.

This clonotype was observed a few times. The genes are TRBV12-3 or TRBV12-4 and TRBJ2-1, with 8 bases identical to TRBD2. Losses at the gene ends were 5 bases for V and 2 bases for J; bases not matched to a gene: 5. This CDR3 is 15 amino acids long. CDR3 in amino acids: CASSPSGSPYNEQFF. CDR3 coding DNA: TGTGCCAGCAGTCCGAGCGGGAGCCCCTACAATGAGCAGTTCTTC.

The table lists this clonotype with a few counts. The V and J genes are TRBV7-9 and TRBJ2-3, with 10 bases identical to TRBD1. Per germline, CDR1 SEHNR and CDR2 FQNEAQ (reference sequence). The CDR3 totals 16 residues. V lost 1 base and J lost 5; bases outside the gene matches: 6. CDR3 protein: CASSLGDRGRKDTQYF. The CDR3 DNA reads as TGTGCCAGCAGCTTAGGAGACAGGGGGCGCAAAGATACGCAGTATTTT.

This chain uses TRBV2 with TRBJ2-7; D remains unclear. CDR3 length equals 15 residues. Per germline, CDR1 SNHLY and CDR2 FYNNEI. The V and J ends lost 0 bases and 1 base respectively, with 10 bases between them. Here the CDR3 DNA reads TGTGCCAGCAGTGAAGCGCTTCTTGGGTCCTACGAGCAGTACTTC. Amino acid sequence: CASSEALLGSYEQYF.

This clonotype appeared a few times. The genes are TRBV10-3 and TRBJ2-2; weak D call: TRBD2 (5 bases). This CDR3 comprises 18 residues. Between the trimmed V and J ends, which lost 3 bases and 3 bases, there was a span of 20 bases. The V gene's germline CDR1 is ENHRY and CDR2 SYGVKD. The CDR3: CAISDSLKRERDTGELFF. The CDR3 DNA reads as TGTGCCATCAGTGACTCCCTGAAGAGGGAGAGGGACACCGGGGAGCTGTTTTTT.

This clonotype was counted only a few times. The genes are TRBV25-1 and TRBJ1-2; D unclear. This CDR3 contains 12 residues. The V gene lost 1 base and the J gene lost 3 bases, with 3 bases spanning the gap. Germline-derived CDR1 and CDR2 are MGHDK and SYGVNS. In nucleotides, the CDR3 is TGTGCCAGCAGTGAATTGTACTATGGCTACACCTTC. Its translation is CASSELYYGYTF.

This clonotype occurred a few times. The chain links TRBV13 to TRBJ2-1; D is undetermined. The CDR3 has 14 residues. V lost 1 base and J 9 bases, leaving 13 bases between the germline ends. Germline V gene lookup returns CDR1 PRHDT and CDR2 FYEKMQ (reference sequence). In DNA form, the CDR3 reads TGTGCCAGCAGCTTAGTATCGGGTATTGGTGAGCAGTTCTTC. It translates to CASSLVSGIGEQFF.

V usage is TRBV6-1 and J usage is TRBJ2-5; TRBD2 might be the D (6 bases). The germline V gene has CDR1 MNHNS and CDR2 SASEGT. The CDR3 totals 15 residues. Trimming pared 8 bases from V and 1 base from J, leaving 17 bases between. The CDR3, as DNA: TGTGCCAGCGCTGGGGCGGGGTCACTCCAAGAGACCCAGTACTTC. Its protein product is CASAGAGSLQETQYF.

The J gene is TRBJ2-3, the V gene TRBV18, with no clear D. The V gene lost 4 bases and the J gene lost 6 bases, with 8 bases spanning the gap. The CDR3 runs 12 residues. The V gene's germline CDR1 is KGHSH and CDR2 LQKENI. The CDR3 nucleotides are TGTGCCAGCTCACGGTGGTCGGATACGCAGTATTTT. It specifies CASSRWSDTQYF.

This clonotype was seen a few times. The rearrangement joins TRBV18 to TRBJ2-1, with 11 bases aligning to TRBD2. Germline assignment: CDR1 KGHSH and CDR2 LQKENI. This CDR3 has 16 residues. J was trimmed by 4 bases and V by 3 bases; bases with no gene match: 5. The CDR3 DNA sequence: TGTGCCAGCTCACCCGCCGGGACTAGCGGTTACAATGAGCAGTTCTTC. Amino acid sequence: CASSPAGTSGYNEQFF.

The V and J genes are TRBV9 and TRBJ2-2; unclear D gene. Germline CDR1 SGDLS, CDR2 YYNGEE. The germline V and J ends were trimmed by 1 base and 5 bases, with 9 bases remaining between them. This CDR3 spans 14 amino acids. CDR3 in amino acids: CASSVSLGTGELFF. The DNA for the CDR3 is TGTGCCAGCAGCGTAAGCCTAGGTACCGGGGAGCTGTTTTTT.

This chain joins TRBV11-2 and TRBJ2-1; 12 nucleotides align to TRBD2. Germline CDR1 reads SGHAT; CDR2 reads FQNNGV. V lost 1 base, J lost 8 bases, and 6 bases stayed unmatched. This CDR3 region has 16 residues. CDR3 coding DNA: TGTGCCAGCAGCTTAGTCTCGGGACTAGCGGGCTATGAGCAGTTCTTC. Its protein product is CASSLVSGLAGYEQFF.

This clonotype has just a few counts. The V gene is TRBV20-1, the J gene TRBJ2-5; 11 bases are shared with TRBD2. The CDR3 is made up of 15 amino acids. V shed 3 bases and J 4 bases; nucleotides not matched to a gene: 7. Per germline, CDR1 DFQATT and CDR2 SNEGSKA (reference sequence). CDR3 in amino acids: CSASRSSGRTETQYF. DNA of the CDR3: TGCAGTGCTAGTCGATCTAGCGGGAGGACAGAGACCCAGTACTTC.

The gene calls are TRBV20-1 and TRBJ2-5; D call uncertain. Looked up from germline, CDR1 is DFQATT and CDR2 is SNEGSKA (reference sequence). The CDR3 runs to 11 residues. The V end was cut by 1 base, the J end by 5 bases, with 5 bases between. In DNA form, the CDR3 reads TGCAGTGCTAGAGTTGACGAGACCCAGTACTTC. It is translated as CSARVDETQYF.

In this sample, this clonotype turned up a few times. This rearrangement joins TRBV5-1 to TRBJ2-1; 7 bases map to TRBD2. The junction had 2 bases not matched to a gene; V was cut back by 5 bases and J by 9 bases. The CDR3 has 11 residues. Germline CDR1 reads SGHRS; CDR2 reads YFSETQ. CDR3 in amino acids: CASSREGEQFF. For the CDR3, the DNA is TGCGCCAGCAGTAGGGAGGGTGAGCAGTTCTTC.